These 14 T cell receptor beta chains were all obtained from the same sample, sequenced in a study of blood T cell repertoires in COVID-19. Here immunoSEQ multiplex PCR was the method, and the copy in TCRdb shows in-frame clones only, minus some. This table holds under 200,000 clones, 83% found once. Sequencing was done on a sample of peripheral blood. These receptors were collected from a human donor in a cohort sampled during active COVID-19.

This rearrangement joins TRBV18 to TRBJ2-7, with 8 positions matching TRBD2. Losses at the gene ends were 5 bases for V and 3 bases for J; bases not matched to a gene: 6. Germline V CDR1 and CDR2: KGHSH, LQKENI. The CDR3 spans 14 residues. Here the CDR3 DNA reads TGTGCCAGCTCATCCCCCGGGACTAGCTACGAGCAGTACTTC. As protein: CASSSPGTSYEQYF.

The chain couples TRBV6-2 or TRBV6-3 to TRBJ2-7; 8 bases match TRBD1. The CDR3 consists of 18 residues. Germline V lookup: CDR1 MNHEY, CDR2 SVGEGT. The V and J ends lost 5 bases and 0 bases, in that order; junction bases with no gene match: 15. The CDR3, as DNA: TGTGCCAGCAGTCTCCACCGACAGGGGAATTGGGGCTCCTACGAGCAGTACTTC. It translates to CASSLHRQGNWGSYEQYF.

The sample holds one count of this clone. This rearrangement joins TRBV7-9 to TRBJ1-4, with D possibly matching TRBD1 (5 bases). Germline V gene lookup returns CDR1 SEHNR and CDR2 FQNEAQ (reference sequence). The germline V and J ends were trimmed by 3 bases and 3 bases, with 14 bases remaining between them. The CDR3 covers 16 residues. CDR3 protein: CASSLGGGTANEKLFF. CDR3 nucleotides: TGTGCCAGCAGCTTGGGTGGAGGGACGGCTAATGAAAAACTGTTTTTT.

A few counts support this clone. The chain links TRBV4-2 to TRBJ2-7, with TRBD1 matching 12 bases. V lost 1 base to trimming and J lost 5 bases; unmatched junction nucleotides: 3. Germline V gene sequence: CDR1 LGHNA, CDR2 YNFKEQ. The CDR3 length is 15 residues. CDR3 sequence reads: CASSQGGTGGDEQYF. The CDR3, as DNA: TGTGCCAGCAGCCAAGGTGGGACAGGGGGCGACGAGCAGTACTTC.

The rearrangement joins TRBV18 to TRBJ2-1; 8 bases align to TRBD1. CDR1 and CDR2 from the germline V gene are KGHSH and LQKENI. The CDR3 has 16 residues. The ends lost 3 bases at V and 7 bases at J; junction bases unmatched: 11. The CDR3 DNA sequence: TGTGCCAGCTCACCCCAGGGGGCGCGGGTTGGGAATGAGCAGTTCTTC. Amino acid sequence: CASSPQGARVGNEQFF.

The chain has TRBV7-9 and TRBJ2-6; 8 bases match TRBD1. Germline assignment: CDR1 SEHNR and CDR2 FQNEAQ (reference sequence). The CDR3 extends over 18 amino acids. The V and J ends lost 0 bases and 0 bases, in that order; junction bases with no gene match: 4. This chain's CDR3 is CASSLADRGPSGANVLTF. In DNA form, the CDR3 reads TGTGCCAGCAGCTTAGCCGACAGGGGACCCTCTGGGGCCAACGTCCTGACTTTC.

The V and J genes are TRBV27 and TRBJ2-7; 11 bases are a match to TRBD2. The V gene's germline CDR1 is MNHEY and CDR2 SMNVEV (reference sequence). V lost 6 bases to trimming and J lost 2 bases; unmatched junction nucleotides: 6. The CDR3 totals 15 residues. CDR3 sequence: CASSPSGGSAYEQYF. The DNA of the CDR3 is TGTGCCAGCAGCCCTAGCGGGGGGTCCGCCTACGAGCAGTACTTC.

The rearrangement joins TRBV28 to TRBJ2-7, with 7 bases lining up with TRBD1. The CDR3 is 14 residues long. Germline V gene sequence: CDR1 MDHEN, CDR2 SYDVKM. Trimming cost V 4 bases and J 5 bases; bases outside gene matches: 8. The CDR3 bases are TGTGCCAGCAGTTCCGTCAACAGGGGACACGAGCAGTACTTC. Protein sequence: CASSSVNRGHEQYF.

V is TRBV9 and J is TRBJ1-3, with D maybe TRBD1 (5 bases). Germline V CDR1 and CDR2: SGDLS, YYNGEE. CDR3 length: 13 residues. V lost 0 bases and J 9 bases, leaving 10 bases between the germline ends. The CDR3, as DNA: TGTGCCAGCAGCGTAGAGGACATGGCCACCATATATTTT. The encoded protein is CASSVEDMATIYF.

V and J are TRBV4-3 and TRBJ2-1, with D perhaps TRBD2 (5 bases). With 4 bases removed from V and 5 bases from J, the gap between germline ends came to 21 bases. The V gene's germline CDR1 is LGHNA and CDR2 YSLEER. CDR3 length: 17 amino acids. The CDR3 spells CASSPSPNPGTDNEQFF. As DNA, the CDR3 is TGCGCCAGCAGCCCTAGCCCCAACCCCGGTACGGACAATGAGCAGTTCTTC.

This clone was seen once. V and J are TRBV15 and TRBJ1-1; no firm D call. The CDR3 covers 15 residues. Trimming stripped 1 base from V and 3 bases from J, with 12 bases between. Germline CDR1 reads LNHNV; CDR2 reads YYDKDF (reference sequence). CDR3 bases: TGTGCCACCAGCAGAGTCCTGGCGGGGTACACTGAAGCTTTCTTT. Translation: CATSRVLAGYTEAFF. The whole variable domain, remainder taken from reference TRBV15 and TRBJ1-1, is DAMVIQNPRYQVTQFGKPVTLSCSQTLNHNVMYWYQQKSSQAPKLLFHYYDKDFNNEADTPDNFQSRRPNTSFCFLDIRSPGLGDTAMYLCATSRVLAGYTEAFFGQGTRLTVV.

The chain couples TRBV19 to TRBJ1-6; 7 bases map to TRBD1. The germline V gene has CDR1 LNHDA and CDR2 SQIVND (reference sequence). V gave up 2 bases and J gave up 10 bases; unmatched junction bases: 2. This CDR3 is 13 amino acids long. In DNA, the CDR3 is TGTGCCAGTAGTATAACAGGGGCCTCACCCCTCCACTTT. This codes for CASSITGASPLHF.

This chain's CDR3 is CASSSGVTDTQYF. The CDR3 DNA sequence: TGCGCCAGCAGCTCCGGGGTCACAGATACGCAGTATTTT. The J gene is TRBJ2-3, the V gene TRBV5-1; TRBD2 might be the D (5 bases). CDR1 is SGHRS and CDR2 is YFSETQ in the germline V gene. The V end lost 3 bases, the J end lost 2 bases, and 7 bases lay between the germline ends. The CDR3 length is 13 residues.

J is TRBJ2-7 and V is TRBV11-3, with 7 bases fitting TRBD2. CDR3 length equals 13 residues. Germline values: CDR1 SGHNT, CDR2 YENEEA. Trimming removed 2 bases from V and 2 bases from J; junction bases left unmatched: 0. CDR3 in DNA: TGTGCCAGCAGCTTAAGCGGGACCTACGAGCAGTACTTC. Amino acids: CASSLSGTYEQYF.